One sample yielded the 11 T cell receptor beta chains listed below, sequenced in a study of blood T cell repertoires in COVID-19. The repertoire was sequenced with immunoSEQ multiplex PCR; TCRdb's copy has only in-frame clones and lacks some. Among over 300,000 clones listed, roughly 85% were seen once. The specimen sequenced was peripheral blood. These receptors were obtained from a human donor in a cohort sampled during active COVID-19.

The V and J genes are TRBV5-1 and TRBJ2-2, with 14 nucleotides matching TRBD2. Trimming at V came to 3 bases and at J to 4 bases, leaving 5 bases not matched to a gene. The CDR3 spans 17 residues. Per germline, CDR1 SGHRS and CDR2 YFSETQ. CDR3 bases: TGCGCCAGCAGCTCCGGACTAGCGGGGGGCGTCACCGGGGAGCTGTTTTTT. Protein sequence: CASSSGLAGGVTGELFF.

The chain employs TRBV6-5 and TRBJ1-2; the D is unclear. V was clipped by 2 bases and J by 0 bases, with 7 bases between them. Looked up from germline, CDR1 is MNHEY and CDR2 is SVGAGI. This CDR3 comprises 14 residues. This CDR3 reads CASSYSDANYGYTF. CDR3 DNA sequence: TGTGCCAGCAGTTACAGCGATGCTAACTATGGCTACACCTTC.

This CDR3 reads CASSPGTGGTYEQYF. The CDR3 nucleotides read TGTGCCAGCAGTCCCGGGACAGGGGGAACCTACGAGCAGTACTTC. The chain has TRBV7-6 and TRBJ2-7, with 11 bases lining up with TRBD1. There are 15 residues in the CDR3. J lost 2 bases, V lost 6 bases, and 6 bases had no gene match. CDR1 SGHVS and CDR2 FNYEAQ come from the germline V gene.

This clone was recorded at least ten times. The chain links TRBV15 to TRBJ2-5; 12 nucleotides align to TRBD2. Trimming at V came to 2 bases and at J to 0 bases, leaving 7 bases not matched to a gene. CDR1 LNHNV and CDR2 YYDKDF come from the germline V gene (reference sequence). The CDR3 spans 18 residues. The DNA of the CDR3 is TGTGCCACCAGCAGACTCCGTCTAGCGGGGGGGAACCAAGAGACCCAGTACTTC. Encoded protein: CATSRLRLAGGNQETQYF.

This CDR3 reads CASSYGVDRETQYF. As DNA, the CDR3 is TGTGCCAGCAGTTACGGGGTCGACAGGGAGACCCAGTACTTC. The rearrangement uses TRBV6-2 or TRBV6-3 and TRBJ2-5; tentatively, D is TRBD1 (6 bases). Germline assignment: CDR1 MNHEY and CDR2 SVGEGT. With 2 bases removed from V and 5 bases from J, the gap between germline ends came to 12 bases. The length of the CDR3 is 14 residues.

This chain connects TRBV6-4 to TRBJ2-3; 12 nucleotides match TRBD2. The trim removed 5 bases at V and 4 bases at J, leaving 7 bases unmatched. Germline-derived CDR1 and CDR2 are MRHNA and SNTAGT. The CDR3 runs to 16 residues. CDR3 nucleotide sequence: TGTGCCAGCAGTTACGCTAGCGGGGGGGCCTCAGATACGCAGTATTTT. Its translation: CASSYASGGASDTQYF.

The J gene is TRBJ1-1, the V gene TRBV6-5; D gene uncertain. Germline V CDR1 and CDR2: MNHEY, SVGAGI. The CDR3 contains 13 residues. V was shortened by 6 bases and J by 6 bases, with 14 bases between the two germline ends. The CDR3 region has the DNA TGTGCCAGCAGGAGGACTGAAGCCTCTGAAGCTTTCTTT. Its translation is CASRRTEASEAFF.

The chain is built from TRBV28 and TRBJ1-1; the D gene is possibly TRBD1 (5 bases). Trimming took 5 bases from V and 11 from J, leaving 18 bases between them. This CDR3 comprises 13 residues. The germline CDR1 and CDR2 sequences are MDHEN and SYDVKM. The chain's CDR3 is CASSLPRDSGAFF. CDR3 bases: TGTGCCAGCAGTCTACCCCGGGACTCGGGGGCTTTCTTT.

The gene calls are TRBV19 and TRBJ1-6; a weak D match, TRBD1 (6 bases). V gave up 6 bases and J gave up 3 bases, with 12 bases separating them. The CDR3 loop spans 15 amino acids. CDR1 and CDR2 (germline): LNHDA, SQIVND (reference sequence). CDR3 protein: CASRGDTYYNSPLHF. DNA of the CDR3: TGTGCCAGTAGGGGGGACACTTACTATAATTCACCCCTCCACTTT. Complete variable domain (other parts from reference TRBV19 and TRBJ1-6): DGGITQSPKYLFRKEGQNVTLSCEQNLNHDAMYWYRQDPGQGLRLIYYSQIVNDFQKGDIAEGYSVSREKKESFPLTVTSAQKNPTAFYLCASRGDTYYNSPLHFGNGTRLTVT.

The chain joins TRBV5-1 to TRBJ2-3; TRBD1 might be the D (6 bases). The CDR3 spans 15 residues. Germline loops: CDR1 SGHRS, CDR2 YFSETQ. The V end was cut by 4 bases, the J end by 1 base, with 13 bases between. CDR3 protein: CASSQGLGGTDTQYF. The CDR3 DNA is TGCGCCAGCAGCCAGGGGTTAGGTGGCACAGATACGCAGTATTTT.

The chain recombines TRBV29-1 with TRBJ1-2; D is ambiguous. The V gene's germline CDR1 is SQVTM and CDR2 ANQGSEA. V was shortened by 3 bases and J by 7 bases, with 15 bases between the two germline ends. The length of the CDR3 is 13 residues. Here the CDR3 DNA reads TGCAGCGTTGACCGGGAAGGAGGTTCTGGCTACACCTTC. This encodes CSVDREGGSGYTF.